The 23 T cell receptor beta chains reported below all come from one sample, sequenced in a study of T cell repertoires in ileal Crohn's disease. Produced via immunoSEQ multiplex PCR; TCRdb's table is partial and in-frame only. The repertoire has about 3,600 clones, roughly four fifths of them found once; the top ten carry 7% to 8.5%. Sequencing was done on a sample of ileal tissue. The receptors were sampled from an adult with Crohn's disease.

The chain recombines TRBV27 with TRBJ2-2; D perhaps matches TRBD2 (6 bases). Per germline, CDR1 MNHEY and CDR2 SMNVEV (reference sequence). The CDR3 spans 16 residues. The V and J ends lost 4 bases and 5 bases respectively, with 17 bases between them. CDR3 sequence reads: CASSSPVTRATGELFF. The CDR3 nucleotides are TGTGCCAGCAGTTCGCCAGTGACTAGAGCAACCGGGGAGCTGTTTTTT.

The V gene is TRBV13, the J gene TRBJ1-1, with D possibly TRBD1 on 5 matching bases. This CDR3 is built from 15 residues. Trimming took 0 bases from V and 3 from J, leaving 11 bases between them. CDR1 and CDR2 from the germline V gene are PRHDT and FYEKMQ (reference sequence). The CDR3 DNA reads as TGTGCCAGCAGCTTAGGCCTCCGGGGGGACACTGAAGCTTTCTTT. This codes for CASSLGLRGDTEAFF.

This clone was detected once. This chain uses TRBV7-2 with TRBJ2-3, with 11 bases matching TRBD2. Unmatched junction bases numbered 5, after V lost 3 bases and J lost 3 bases. CDR3 length equals 16 residues. Germline loops: CDR1 SGHTA, CDR2 FQGNSA. The CDR3 spells CASSFISGGGTDTQYF. In DNA form, the CDR3 reads TGTGCCAGCAGCTTCATTAGCGGGGGGGGGACAGATACGCAGTATTTT.

A remark on this clone: Different DNA sequences within this sample yield the same CDR3. The chain joins TRBV29-1 to TRBJ2-5, with a possible D match to TRBD2 (5 bases). Germline CDR1 reads SQVTM; CDR2 reads ANQGSEA. V was shortened by 4 bases and J by 5 bases, with 5 bases between the two germline ends. The length of the CDR3 is 10 residues. The CDR3 region has the DNA TGCAGCGTTGGCGGGGAGACCCAGTACTTC. It is translated as CSVGGETQYF.

The DNA of the CDR3 is TGCGCCAGCAGTGCCAACAGGGGAACGGAGCAGTACTTC. It is translated as CASSANRGTEQYF. The chain carries TRBV10-1 and TRBJ2-7; 7 positions agree with TRBD1. CDR3 size: 13 residues. V lost 4 bases, J lost 7 bases, and 7 bases stayed unmatched. Germline CDR1 reads WNHNN; CDR2 reads SYGVQD (reference sequence).

By share, this clone counts as hyperexpanded. The chain links TRBV2 to TRBJ2-1; 7 nucleotides align to TRBD1. Germline V CDR1 and CDR2: SNHLY, FYNNEI. V lost 2 bases to trimming and J lost 4 bases; unmatched junction nucleotides: 8. The CDR3 runs to 16 residues. For the CDR3, the DNA is TGTGCCAGCAGTGAAAGTTGGGACAGAGAGTACAATGAGCAGTTCTTC. It yields the protein CASSESWDREYNEQFF.

This clone was recorded once. The chain couples TRBV13 to TRBJ1-3; no reliable D call. The germline gives CDR1 PRHDT, CDR2 FYEKMQ (reference sequence). This CDR3 has 14 residues. Trimming took off 6 bases at V and 6 bases at J, with 15 bases between the two ends. The CDR3 nucleotides are TGTGCCAGCAGAGCCGACACCGATGAAAACACCATATATTTT. Translated, it gives CASRADTDENTIYF.

This clone came up once. This chain links TRBV5-5 with TRBJ1-1; D is possibly TRBD1 (5 bases). Germline CDR1 reads SGHKS; CDR2 reads YYEKEE (reference sequence). V was cut by 2 bases and J by 2 bases, with 13 bases left in between. The CDR3 covers 15 residues. The CDR3 is CASSFLRGGNTEAFF. CDR3 nucleotides: TGTGCCAGCAGCTTCCTGCGGGGGGGAAACACTGAAGCTTTCTTT.

The chain carries TRBV30 and TRBJ2-5; 7 bases are a match to TRBD2. The CDR3 has 15 amino acids. The V gene end was trimmed by 1 base and the J gene end by 2 bases; junction bases not matched to a gene: 7. Germline assignment: CDR1 GTSNPN and CDR2 SVGIG (reference sequence). Here the CDR3 reads CAWSGASGLQETQYF. The CDR3 region has the DNA TGTGCCTGGAGTGGGGCTAGCGGTCTACAAGAGACCCAGTACTTC. Full variable domain (missing parts from reference TRBV30 and TRBJ2-5): SQTIHQWPATLVQPVGSPLSLECTVEGTSNPNLYWYRQAAGRGLQLLFYSVGIGQISSEVPQNLSASRPQDRQFILSSKKLLLSDSGFYLCAWSGASGLQETQYFGPGTRLLVL.

The chain links TRBV6-5 to TRBJ1-3; TRBD1 is a possible D gene (6 bases). V was trimmed by 6 bases and J by 6 bases, leaving 12 bases between them. The CDR3 is 13 residues long. Germline values: CDR1 MNHEY, CDR2 SVGAGI. In DNA, the CDR3 is TGTGCCAGCAGCCGAGACAGGTCAAACACCATATATTTT. It is translated as CASSRDRSNTIYF.

This clone was observed a few times. The V and J genes are TRBV6-4 and TRBJ2-1; 10 bases fit TRBD2. The germline V gene encodes CDR1 MRHNA and CDR2 SNTAGT. The ends lost 4 bases at V and 2 bases at J; junction bases unmatched: 11. The CDR3 totals 18 residues. This CDR3 is CASSVASGSFGAYNEQFF. As DNA, the CDR3 is TGTGCCAGCAGTGTGGCTAGCGGGAGTTTTGGGGCCTACAATGAGCAGTTCTTC.

The V gene is TRBV19, the J gene TRBJ2-2; TRBD1 is a possible D gene (6 bases). Germline V gene lookup returns CDR1 LNHDA and CDR2 SQIVND (reference sequence). V was pared by 5 bases and J by 7 bases, with 8 bases between. The CDR3 contains 12 residues. The CDR3 bases are TGTGCCAGTAGTGAAGGGGGCGGGGAGCTGTTTTTT. Its translation: CASSEGGGELFF.

The rearrangement uses TRBV5-8 and TRBJ1-2; no definite D call. V lost 1 base, J lost 8 bases, and 6 bases lay in between. The germline V gene encodes CDR1 SGHTS and CDR2 YDEGEE. CDR3 length equals 11 residues. The CDR3 protein is CASSLWHGYTF. The CDR3 nucleotides are TGTGCCAGCAGCTTGTGGCACGGCTACACCTTC.

V and J are TRBV2 and TRBJ2-5; tentative D call: TRBD1 (6 bases). The germline V and J ends were trimmed by 2 bases and 2 bases, with 12 bases remaining between them. The CDR3 consists of 15 residues. Germline lookup yields CDR1 SNHLY and CDR2 FYNNEI. The CDR3 here is CASSESQGPQETQYF. Written as DNA, the CDR3 is TGTGCCAGCAGTGAATCCCAGGGGCCACAAGAGACCCAGTACTTC.

The CDR3 loop is CASSFGRYSNQPQHF. Here the CDR3 DNA reads TGTGCCAGCAGCTTCGGCAGGTATAGCAATCAGCCCCAGCATTTT. The chain combines TRBV7-2 with TRBJ1-5; no firm D call. This CDR3 has 15 residues. Germline values: CDR1 SGHTA, CDR2 FQGNSA. V lost 3 bases and J lost 0, with 9 bases in between.

The V gene is TRBV4-1, the J gene TRBJ2-5; 12 bases line up with TRBD2. The CDR3 loop spans 16 amino acids. The V gene end was trimmed by 1 base and the J gene end by 3 bases; junction bases not matched to a gene: 3. Germline V gene data show CDR1 as MGHRA and CDR2 as YSYEKL. The CDR3 loop is CASSQGLAGGKETQYF. As DNA, the CDR3 is TGCGCCAGCAGCCAAGGTCTAGCGGGGGGGAAAGAGACCCAGTACTTC.

The gene calls are TRBV29-1 and TRBJ1-2; 8 bases fit TRBD1. Germline V CDR1 and CDR2: SQVTM, ANQGSEA. The CDR3 has 13 amino acids. Unmatched junction bases numbered 6, after V lost 6 bases and J lost 3 bases. CDR3 amino acids: CSVRTTGDYGYTF. DNA of the CDR3: TGCAGCGTACGCACGACAGGGGACTATGGCTACACCTTC.

This clone was counted once. The chain combines TRBV10-2 with TRBJ1-1; TRBD1 might be the D (6 bases). The CDR3 loop spans 14 amino acids. V was shortened by 2 bases and J by 1 base, with 8 bases between the two germline ends. Germline V gene data show CDR1 as WSHSY and CDR2 as SAAADI. CDR3 nucleotides: TGCGCCAGCAGTGAGACGACAGGGAACACTGAAGCTTTCTTT. This sequence encodes CASSETTGNTEAFF.

The chain employs TRBV23-1 and TRBJ2-1; 9 nucleotides line up with TRBD1. TRBV23-1 is recorded as an ORF, its role being uncertain. With 7 bases clipped from V and 6 bases from J, the junction kept 13 bases outside the gene matches. This CDR3 spans 16 amino acids. The CDR3 loop reads CASKGGVGQGPNEQFF. Here the CDR3 DNA reads TGCGCCAGCAAAGGGGGGGTGGGACAGGGTCCCAATGAGCAGTTCTTC.

This clone was seen more than once but under ten times. The rearrangement uses TRBV11-3 and TRBJ2-5; D is perhaps TRBD1 (6 bases). The germline gives CDR1 SGHNT, CDR2 YENEEA. V lost 3 bases and J lost 7, with 12 bases in between. There are 13 residues in the CDR3. The CDR3 nucleotides are TGTGCCAGCAGCTTCGACAGGACCCCGACCCAGTACTTC. This encodes CASSFDRTPTQYF.

The chain carries TRBV6-4 and TRBJ1-2; unclear D gene. V lost 0 bases, J lost 8 bases, and 10 bases lay in between. Germline CDR1 is MRHNA and CDR2 is SNTAGT. This CDR3 is 13 amino acids long. For the CDR3, the DNA is TGTGCCAGCAGTGACTCCAAGATGGGCGGCTACACCTTC. Translation gives CASSDSKMGGYTF.

This clone showed up just once. V usage is TRBV7-9 and J usage is TRBJ2-5, with D hard to call. V shed 1 base and J shed 5 bases, with 5 bases lying between them. Germline V gives CDR1 SEHNR, CDR2 FQNEAQ (reference sequence). This CDR3 comprises 12 residues. DNA of the CDR3: TGTGCCAGCAGCTTAGATCTGGAGACCCAGTACTTC. Translation gives CASSLDLETQYF.

This sequence joins TRBV2 and TRBJ2-1; 14 bases are a match to TRBD2. Germline V gene sequence: CDR1 SNHLY, CDR2 FYNNEI. The length of the CDR3 is 15 residues. The V and J ends lost 4 bases and 12 bases, in that order; junction bases with no gene match: 8. CDR3 in amino acids: CASSGTGLAGDWQFF. CDR3 nucleotide sequence: TGTGCCAGCAGTGGGACGGGACTAGCGGGAGATTGGCAGTTCTTC.